This T cell receptor beta chain was captured by sequencing in a study of vaccination and CD4 T cells after COVID-19. Overall study context: Cultures that served as controls received a CEFX pool, an HIV-1 Nef pool, or no peptide.

With regard to this clonotype: The antigen is not known.

Oncomine TCR Beta short-read sequencing was applied to DNA from cultured CD4+ T cells. Via MiXCR, TCRdb re-called the PCR reads, giving one row per CDR3 protein. In the table there are about 13,000 distinct CDR3 sequences, 30% to 35% of which are singletons. Treatment in this sample: approximately 9-day PBMC culture with coronavirus spike peptide pools or control peptides (ViraFEST assay). The CDR3 length is 15 residues. Germline CDR1 is SEHNR and CDR2 is FQNEAQ (reference sequence). Trimming removed 9 bases from V and 7 bases from J; junction bases left unmatched: 16. V is TRBV7-9 and J is TRBJ2-7; 9 positions agree with TRBD1. Sequences were obtained from CD4+ T cells from blood, cultured in vitro. The receptor was derived from a human donor who had recovered from COVID-19. CDR3 in amino acids: CASSQGDRDLREQYF. The CDR3, as DNA: TGTGCCAGTAGCCAAGGGGACAGGGATCTGAGGGAGCAGTACTTC.